The source of this TCR beta chain is a study of cytomegalovirus exposure and HLA in healthy donors. Study context: A previous analysis identified fewer than 130 million unique TCR beta sequences derived from about 180 million T cells.

In the case of this clone: Its specificity is not known.

The PCR had 60 Vbeta and 13 Jbeta primers. Data came from immunoSEQ multiplex PCR; TCRdb stores just in-frame clones and leaves some out. The table lists approximately 160,000 clones, around 82% of them singletons. General observations from the study: Some public TCRs appeared in many individuals, while most sequences were rare. CMV serostatus alone was available as immune exposure information. Later, an analysis found that common viral pathogens appeared to be linked with several of the most significant clusters.

The CDR3 is made up of 16 amino acids. Germline lookup yields CDR1 SEHNR and CDR2 FQNEAQ (reference sequence). The junction had 16 bases not matched to a gene; V was cut back by 6 bases and J by 8 bases. The sample consisted of PBMCs. The chain couples TRBV7-9 to TRBJ1-3, with 7 bases identical to TRBD1. The sequence came from a boy aged 2-15 years in good health and CMV-seronegative. CDR3 sequence (DNA): TGTGCCAGCAGACCCCCGGGACAGCGCAAACCAGACACCATATATTTT. It encodes CASRPPGQRKPDTIYF.